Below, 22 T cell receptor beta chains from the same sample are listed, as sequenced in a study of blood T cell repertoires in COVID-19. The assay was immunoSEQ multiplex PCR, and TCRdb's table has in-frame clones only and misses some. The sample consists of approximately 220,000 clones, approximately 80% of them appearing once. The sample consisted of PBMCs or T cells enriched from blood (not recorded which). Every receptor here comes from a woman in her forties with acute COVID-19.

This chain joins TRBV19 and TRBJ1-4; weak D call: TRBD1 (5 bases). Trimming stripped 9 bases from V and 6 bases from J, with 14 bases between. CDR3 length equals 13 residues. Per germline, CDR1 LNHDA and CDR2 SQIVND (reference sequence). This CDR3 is CASAQGHYEKLFF. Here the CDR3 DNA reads TGTGCCAGCGCTCAGGGCCATTATGAAAAACTGTTTTTT.

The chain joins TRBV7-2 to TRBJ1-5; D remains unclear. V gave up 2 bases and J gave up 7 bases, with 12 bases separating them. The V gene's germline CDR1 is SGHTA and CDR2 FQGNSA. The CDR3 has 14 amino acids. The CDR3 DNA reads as TGTGCCAGCAGCTTAAGACGTGGGAGCCAGCCCCAGCATTTT. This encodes CASSLRRGSQPQHF.

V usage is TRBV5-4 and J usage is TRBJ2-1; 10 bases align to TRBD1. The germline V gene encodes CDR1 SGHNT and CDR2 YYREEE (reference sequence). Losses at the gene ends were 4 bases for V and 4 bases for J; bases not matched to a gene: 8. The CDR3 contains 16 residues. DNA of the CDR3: TGTGCCAGCAGCCCCGGTCCGGGACAGGGGTACAATGAGCAGTTCTTC. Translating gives CASSPGPGQGYNEQFF.

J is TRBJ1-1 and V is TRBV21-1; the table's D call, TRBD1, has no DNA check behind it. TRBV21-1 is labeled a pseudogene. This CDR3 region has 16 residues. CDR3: CASSKEWGSQNTEAFF. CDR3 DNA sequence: TGTGCCAGCAGCAAAGAATGGGGCAGCCAGAACACTGAAGCTTTCTTT.

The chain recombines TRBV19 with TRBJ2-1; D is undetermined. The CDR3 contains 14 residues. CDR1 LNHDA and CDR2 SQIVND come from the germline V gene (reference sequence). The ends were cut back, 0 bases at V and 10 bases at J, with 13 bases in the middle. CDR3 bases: TGTGCCAGTAGTATAGATCCCCTAAGACTGGAGCAGTTCTTC. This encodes CASSIDPLRLEQFF.

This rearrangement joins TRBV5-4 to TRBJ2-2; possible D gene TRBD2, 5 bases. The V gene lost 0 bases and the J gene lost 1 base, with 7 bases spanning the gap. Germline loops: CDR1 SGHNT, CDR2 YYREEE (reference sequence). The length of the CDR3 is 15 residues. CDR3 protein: CASSLGEKNTGELFF. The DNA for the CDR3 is TGTGCCAGCAGCTTGGGGGAGAAGAACACCGGGGAGCTGTTTTTT.

CDR3 coding DNA: TGTGCCAGCAGCCAGGGACAGGGGGACACTGAAGCTTTCTTT. It is translated as CASSQGQGDTEAFF. The gene calls are TRBV7-9 and TRBJ1-1; 11 bases line up with TRBD1. Germline V gene lookup returns CDR1 SEHNR and CDR2 FQNEAQ (reference sequence). After removal of 5 bases from V and 3 bases from J, the junction contained 2 bases not matched to a gene. CDR3 length: 14 residues.

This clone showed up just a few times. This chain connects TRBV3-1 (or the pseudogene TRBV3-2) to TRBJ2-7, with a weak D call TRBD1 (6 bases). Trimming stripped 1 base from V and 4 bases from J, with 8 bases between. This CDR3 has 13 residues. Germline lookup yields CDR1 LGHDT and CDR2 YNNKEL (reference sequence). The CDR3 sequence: CASSQATGYEQYF. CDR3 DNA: TGTGCCAGCAGCCAAGCCACAGGGTACGAGCAGTACTTC.

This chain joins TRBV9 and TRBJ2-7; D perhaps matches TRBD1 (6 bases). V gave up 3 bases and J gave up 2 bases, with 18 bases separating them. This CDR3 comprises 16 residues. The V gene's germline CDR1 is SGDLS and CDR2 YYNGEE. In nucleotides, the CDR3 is TGTGCCAGCAGCGCGGGTACAGGGCTCCTTCCCTACGAGCAGTACTTC. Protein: CASSAGTGLLPYEQYF.

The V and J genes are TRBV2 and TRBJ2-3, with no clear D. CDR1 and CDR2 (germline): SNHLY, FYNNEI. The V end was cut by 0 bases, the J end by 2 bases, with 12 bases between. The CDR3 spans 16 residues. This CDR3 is CASSEASSVNTDTQYF. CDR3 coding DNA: TGTGCCAGCAGTGAAGCGTCAAGCGTAAACACAGATACGCAGTATTTT. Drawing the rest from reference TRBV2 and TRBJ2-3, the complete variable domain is EPEVTQTPSHQVTQMGQEVILRCVPISNHLYFYWYRQILGQKVEFLVSFYNNEISEKSEIFDDQFSVERPDGSNFTLKIRSTKLEDSAMYFCASSEASSVNTDTQYFGPGTRLTVL.

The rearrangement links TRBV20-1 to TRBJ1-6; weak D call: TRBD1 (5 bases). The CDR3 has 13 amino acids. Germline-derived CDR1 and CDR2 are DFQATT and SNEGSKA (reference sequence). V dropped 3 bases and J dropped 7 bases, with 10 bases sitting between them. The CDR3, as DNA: TGCAGTGCTAGTTCAGGGCACAATTCACCCCTCCACTTT. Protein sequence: CSASSGHNSPLHF.

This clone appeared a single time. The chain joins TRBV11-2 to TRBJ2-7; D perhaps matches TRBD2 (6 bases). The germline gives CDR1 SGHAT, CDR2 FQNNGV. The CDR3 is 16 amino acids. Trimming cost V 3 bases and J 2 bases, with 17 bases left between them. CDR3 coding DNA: TGTGCCAGCAGCTTCCCCACGCCAGGGAGGACCTACGAGCAGTACTTC. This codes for CASSFPTPGRTYEQYF.

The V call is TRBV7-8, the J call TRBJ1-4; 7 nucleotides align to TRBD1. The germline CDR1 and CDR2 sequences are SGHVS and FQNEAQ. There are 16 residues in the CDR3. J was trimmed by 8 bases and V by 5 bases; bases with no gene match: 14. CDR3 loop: CASSAHIDREVEKLFF. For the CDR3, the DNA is TGTGCCAGCAGCGCACACATCGACAGGGAGGTAGAAAAACTGTTTTTT.

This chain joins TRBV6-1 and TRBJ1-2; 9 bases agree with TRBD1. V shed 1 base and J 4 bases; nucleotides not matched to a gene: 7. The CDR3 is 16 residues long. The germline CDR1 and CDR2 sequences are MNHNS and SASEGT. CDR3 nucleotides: TGTGCCAGCAGTGAAGGGGGGACAGGGTCATTCTATGGCTACACCTTC. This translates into CASSEGGTGSFYGYTF.

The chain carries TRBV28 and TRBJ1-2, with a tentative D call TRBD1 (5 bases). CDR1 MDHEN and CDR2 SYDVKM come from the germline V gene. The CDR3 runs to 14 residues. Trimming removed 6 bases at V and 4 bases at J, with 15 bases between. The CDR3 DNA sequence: TGTGCCAGCAGCCCCCCAGGGCGCGGCTATGGCTACACCTTC. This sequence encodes CASSPPGRGYGYTF.

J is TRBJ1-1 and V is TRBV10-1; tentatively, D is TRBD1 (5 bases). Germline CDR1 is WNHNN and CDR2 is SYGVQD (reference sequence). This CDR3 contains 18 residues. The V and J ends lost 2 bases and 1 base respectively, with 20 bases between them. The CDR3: CASSETSPKRGSNTEAFF. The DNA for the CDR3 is TGCGCCAGCAGTGAGACTTCCCCAAAAAGGGGCTCGAACACTGAAGCTTTCTTT.

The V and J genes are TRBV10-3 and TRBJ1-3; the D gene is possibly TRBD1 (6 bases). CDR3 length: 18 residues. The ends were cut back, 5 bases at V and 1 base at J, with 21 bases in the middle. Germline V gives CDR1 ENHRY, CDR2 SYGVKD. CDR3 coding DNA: TGTGCCATCAGTCAATTAAGGGCCGGGACACCTTCTGGAAACACCATATATTTT. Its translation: CAISQLRAGTPSGNTIYF.

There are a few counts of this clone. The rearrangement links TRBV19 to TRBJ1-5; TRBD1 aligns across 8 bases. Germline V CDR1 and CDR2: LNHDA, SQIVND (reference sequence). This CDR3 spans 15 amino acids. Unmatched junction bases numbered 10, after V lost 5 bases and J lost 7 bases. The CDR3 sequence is CASSSQGANTQPQHF. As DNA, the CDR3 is TGTGCCAGTAGTTCGCAGGGGGCGAATACACAGCCCCAGCATTTT.

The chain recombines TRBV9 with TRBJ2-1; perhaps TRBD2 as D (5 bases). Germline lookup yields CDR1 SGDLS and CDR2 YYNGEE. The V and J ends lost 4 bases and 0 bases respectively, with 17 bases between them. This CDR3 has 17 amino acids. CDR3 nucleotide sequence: TGTGCCAGCAGCCCGCAAGGACTGCCCAGCTCCTACAATGAGCAGTTCTTC. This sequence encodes CASSPQGLPSSYNEQFF.

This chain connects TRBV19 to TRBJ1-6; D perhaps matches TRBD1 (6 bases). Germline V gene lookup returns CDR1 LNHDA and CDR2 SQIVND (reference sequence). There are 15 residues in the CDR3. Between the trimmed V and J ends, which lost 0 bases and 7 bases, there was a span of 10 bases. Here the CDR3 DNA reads TGTGCCAGTAGTATAGAACAGGGCCGGAATTCACCCCTCCACTTT. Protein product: CASSIEQGRNSPLHF. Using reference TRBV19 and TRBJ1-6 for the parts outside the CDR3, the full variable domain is DGGITQSPKYLFRKEGQNVTLSCEQNLNHDAMYWYRQDPGQGLRLIYYSQIVNDFQKGDIAEGYSVSREKKESFPLTVTSAQKNPTAFYLCASSIEQGRNSPLHFGNGTRLTVT.

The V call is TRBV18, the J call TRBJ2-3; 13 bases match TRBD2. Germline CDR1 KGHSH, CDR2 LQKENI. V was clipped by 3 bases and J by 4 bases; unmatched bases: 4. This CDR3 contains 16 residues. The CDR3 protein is CASSPRTSGSSDTQYF. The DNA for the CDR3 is TGTGCCAGCTCACCTAGGACTAGCGGGAGCTCAGATACGCAGTATTTT.

The CDR3 DNA reads as TGTGCCAGCCAAGAAGTGGGACAGGGATTATATACAGATACGCAGTATTTT. It is translated as CASQEVGQGLYTDTQYF. The chain uses TRBV7-9 and TRBJ2-3; 9 bases match TRBD1. Germline CDR1 reads SEHNR; CDR2 reads FQNEAQ (reference sequence). V shed 8 bases and J 3 bases; nucleotides not matched to a gene: 15. The CDR3 extends over 17 amino acids.